Shown below are 14 T cell receptor beta chains from a single sample sequenced in a study of cytotoxic CD8 clonotypes in ibrutinib-treated CLL. This table comes from immunoSEQ multiplex PCR, and its TCRdb copy is limited to in-frame clones, with some not included. The table includes roughly 220,000 clones, nearly 80% detected once. Here the sequenced sample was PBMCs, taken after 12 months of ibrutinib treatment. These receptors all stem from a human donor with chronic lymphocytic leukemia.

The table lists this clone with a count of one. V is TRBV7-3 and J is TRBJ2-2; D possibly corresponds to TRBD1 (6 bases). From germline, CDR1 is SGHTA and CDR2 FQGTGA. V was pared by 6 bases and J by 4 bases, with 12 bases between. This CDR3 comprises 14 residues. In DNA form, the CDR3 reads TGTGCCAGCAGTTCAGGGGCGGGCACCGGGGAGCTGTTTTTT. Translated: CASSSGAGTGELFF.

This clone turned up a few times. V is TRBV5-6 and J is TRBJ1-1; no clear D. V was trimmed by 0 bases and J by 1 base, leaving 7 bases between them. Per the germline V gene, CDR1 is SGHDT and CDR2 is YYEEEE. CDR3 size: 14 residues. CDR3 amino acids: CASSLGAGNTEAFF. DNA of the CDR3: TGTGCCAGCAGCTTGGGCGCCGGGAACACTGAAGCTTTCTTT.

The chain has TRBV6-8 and TRBJ1-1, with 8 bases that match TRBD1. The ends lost 6 bases at V and 4 bases at J; junction bases unmatched: 4. CDR3 size: 13 residues. The germline V gene encodes CDR1 MNHGY and CDR2 SAAAGT. The CDR3 DNA follows: TGTGCCAGCAGGACAGGGGTGCGCACTGAAGCTTTCTTT. This gives the protein CASRTGVRTEAFF.

The chain uses TRBV19 and TRBJ1-5; D is ambiguous. CDR3 length equals 15 residues. The germline V gene encodes CDR1 LNHDA and CDR2 SQIVND (reference sequence). Trimming stripped 2 bases from V and 1 base from J, with 9 bases between. The chain's CDR3 is CASSIIPGSNQPQHF. In DNA, the CDR3 is TGTGCCAGTAGTATAATTCCTGGGAGCAATCAGCCCCAGCATTTT.

The rearrangement joins TRBV7-9 to TRBJ1-1, with a possible D match to TRBD1 (5 bases). The V gene lost 5 bases and the J gene lost 0 bases, with 25 bases spanning the gap. From germline, CDR1 is SEHNR and CDR2 FQNEAQ (reference sequence). This CDR3 has 19 residues. This CDR3 is CASSRLEARRAGMNTEAFF. CDR3 DNA: TGTGCCAGCAGCCGCCTGGAGGCAAGAAGAGCAGGGATGAACACTGAAGCTTTCTTT.

This clone was detected only once. The rearrangement links TRBV4-1 to TRBJ1-2; tentative D call: TRBD1 (5 bases). The germline CDR1 and CDR2 sequences are MGHRA and YSYEKL. V was cut by 5 bases and J by 6 bases, with 16 bases left in between. CDR3 length: 14 amino acids. The CDR3 DNA follows: TGCGCCAGCAGCTACCGGGGCGGGGAGGATGGCTACACCTTC. It encodes CASSYRGGEDGYTF.

The genes are TRBV5-1 and TRBJ2-2; D is unclear. The CDR3 totals 14 residues. Per the germline V gene, CDR1 is SGHRS and CDR2 is YFSETQ. Trimming cost V 5 bases and J 2 bases, with 10 bases left between them. CDR3 DNA: TGCGCCAGCAGACCAGGACCCAACACCGGGGAGCTGTTTTTT. Amino acid sequence: CASRPGPNTGELFF.

The chain couples TRBV10-1 to TRBJ1-1, with a tentative D call TRBD1 (5 bases). The CDR3 loop spans 13 amino acids. Germline loops: CDR1 WNHNN, CDR2 SYGVQD (reference sequence). The V gene lost 3 bases and the J gene lost 4 bases, with 9 bases spanning the gap. In DNA form, the CDR3 reads TGCGCCAGCAGTGACAGGGAGGGCACTGAAGCTTTCTTT. Its protein is CASSDREGTEAFF.

The J gene is TRBJ1-2, the V gene TRBV29-1, with D perhaps matching TRBD1 (5 bases). Germline CDR1 reads SQVTM; CDR2 reads ANQGSEA. V gave up 4 bases and J gave up 3 bases, with 9 bases separating them. This CDR3 has 12 amino acids. The CDR3 DNA sequence: TGCAGCGTTGCGAGGGGAGACTATGGCTACACCTTC. The encoded protein is CSVARGDYGYTF. The full variable domain, completed using reference TRBV29-1 and TRBJ1-2, is SAVISQKPSRDICQRGTSLTIQCQVDSQVTMMFWYRQQPGQSLTLIATANQGSEATYESGFVIDKFPISRPNLTFSTLTVSNMSPEDSSIYLCSVARGDYGYTFGSGTRLTVV.

The chain uses TRBV5-1 and TRBJ2-7, with TRBD2 matching over 11 bases. The CDR3 covers 17 residues. CDR1 and CDR2 from the germline V gene are SGHRS and YFSETQ. Trimming took 0 bases from V and 1 from J; bases not matched to a gene: 6. The CDR3 protein is CASSLGLAGRGSYEQYF. The CDR3 DNA reads TGCGCCAGCAGCTTGGGACTAGCGGGAAGGGGATCCTACGAGCAGTACTTC.

The V gene is TRBV18, the J gene TRBJ2-3; D not resolved. The CDR3 contains 13 residues. The V end lost 3 bases, the J end lost 0 bases, and 4 bases lay between the germline ends. In germline, CDR1 is KGHSH, CDR2 LQKENI. The CDR3: CASSPSSTDTQYF. For the CDR3, the DNA is TGTGCCAGCTCACCTTCTAGCACAGATACGCAGTATTTT.

There are a few counts of this clone. The J gene is TRBJ2-5, the V gene TRBV11-2; D may match TRBD1 or TRBD2 (5 bases each). Trimming cost V 4 bases and J 4 bases, with 10 bases left between them. The CDR3 consists of 13 residues. Germline lookup yields CDR1 SGHAT and CDR2 FQNNGV. CDR3 DNA: TGTGCCAGCAGCTCACCCGGGGCAGAGACCCAGTACTTC. Protein product: CASSSPGAETQYF.

The chain joins TRBV29-1 to TRBJ2-2; TRBD2 might be the D (5 bases). V was clipped by 7 bases and J by 6 bases, with 15 bases between them. CDR1 is SQVTM, CDR2 ANQGSEA, per germline. This CDR3 is built from 13 residues. The CDR3 spells CSGFGLRAGELFF. For the CDR3, the DNA is TGCAGCGGATTTGGGCTGCGGGCCGGGGAGCTGTTTTTT.

The J gene is TRBJ1-2, the V gene TRBV6-5; 7 bases fit TRBD1. The CDR3 sequence is 15 residues long. The V and J ends lost 6 bases and 0 bases, in that order; junction bases with no gene match: 7. CDR1 is MNHEY, CDR2 SVGAGI, per germline. The CDR3: CASRDGTVSNYGYTF. The CDR3 region has the DNA TGTGCCAGCAGAGACGGGACAGTCTCTAACTATGGCTACACCTTC.